This T cell receptor (beta chain) was obtained from a study of response to subunit inactivated influenza vaccine. This clonotype has just a few counts. V was trimmed by 0 bases and J by 10 bases, leaving 10 bases between them. This CDR3 spans 13 amino acids. Germline V gene sequence: CDR1 ENHRY, CDR2 SYGVKD. TCRdb passed the RT-PCR reads through MiXCR, listing each CDR3 protein once. This table holds a few hundred thousand distinct CDR3 sequences, approximately 20% found once. The clonotype comes from a man between 45 and 75 years old who received an inactivated influenza vaccine. This sequence joins TRBV10-3 and TRBJ2-4, with D maybe TRBD1 (6 bases). The input for sequencing was PBMCs from blood, taken about 20 months after vaccination. The CDR3 reads CAISESGTWIQYF. DNA for the CDR3: TGTGCCATCAGTGAGTCCGGGACATGGATTCAGTACTTC.